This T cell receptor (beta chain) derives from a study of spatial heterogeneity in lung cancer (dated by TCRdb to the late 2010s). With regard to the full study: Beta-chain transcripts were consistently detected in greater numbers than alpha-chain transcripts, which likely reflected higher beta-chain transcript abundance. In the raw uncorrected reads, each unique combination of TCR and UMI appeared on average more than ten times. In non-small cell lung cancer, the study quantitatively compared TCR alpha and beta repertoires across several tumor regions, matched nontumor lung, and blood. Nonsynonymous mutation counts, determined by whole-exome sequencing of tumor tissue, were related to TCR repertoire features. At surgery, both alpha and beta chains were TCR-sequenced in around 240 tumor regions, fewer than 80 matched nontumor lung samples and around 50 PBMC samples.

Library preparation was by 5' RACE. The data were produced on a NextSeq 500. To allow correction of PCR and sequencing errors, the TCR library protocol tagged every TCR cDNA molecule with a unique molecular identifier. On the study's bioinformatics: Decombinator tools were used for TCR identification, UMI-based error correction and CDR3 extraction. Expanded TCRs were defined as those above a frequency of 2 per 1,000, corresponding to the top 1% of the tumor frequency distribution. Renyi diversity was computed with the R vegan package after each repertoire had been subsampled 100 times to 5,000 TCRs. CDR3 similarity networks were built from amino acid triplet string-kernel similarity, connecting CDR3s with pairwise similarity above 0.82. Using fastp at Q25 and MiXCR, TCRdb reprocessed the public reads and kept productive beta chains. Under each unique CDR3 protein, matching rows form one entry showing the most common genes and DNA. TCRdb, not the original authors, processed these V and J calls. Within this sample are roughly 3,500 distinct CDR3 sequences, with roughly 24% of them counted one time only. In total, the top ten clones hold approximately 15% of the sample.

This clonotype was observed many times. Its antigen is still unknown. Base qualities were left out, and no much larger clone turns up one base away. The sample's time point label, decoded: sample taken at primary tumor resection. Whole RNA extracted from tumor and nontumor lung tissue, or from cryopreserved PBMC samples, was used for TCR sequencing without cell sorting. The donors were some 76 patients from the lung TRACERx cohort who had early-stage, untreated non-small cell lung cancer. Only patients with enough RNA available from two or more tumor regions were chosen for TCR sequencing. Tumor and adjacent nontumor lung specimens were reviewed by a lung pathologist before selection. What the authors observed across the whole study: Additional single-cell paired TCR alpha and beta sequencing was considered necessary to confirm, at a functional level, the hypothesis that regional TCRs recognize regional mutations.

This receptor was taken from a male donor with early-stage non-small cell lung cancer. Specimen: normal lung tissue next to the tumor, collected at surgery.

In nucleotides, the sequence is TGTGCCAGCAGCCAAGTTGGGTCAGGGAACCATGGCTACACCTTC. This encodes CASSQVGSGNHGYTF. Recombination linked TRBV4-2 to TRBJ1-2, and the D gene may be TRBD1, 5 bases matching. Sequences LGHNA (CDR1) and YNFKEQ (CDR2) are obtained from the germline V gene. The CDR3 runs 15 residues from the cysteine to the phenylalanine. Just CDR3 DNA is preserved here, 45 bases in frame from base 1. V loses 1 base, J loses 6 bases, and the germline ends lie 15 bases apart.